The TCR beta chain under discussion was sequenced for a study of shared clonotypes between healthy human individuals. Study-level background: For every donor, three CD4 naive, three CD4 memory, two CD8 naive and one CD8 memory plates were used.

Running of the assay took place at deep level. Clones were sequenced by immunoSEQ multiplex PCR, and TCRdb holds only the in-frame ones, with some missing. Here the sample spans around 690,000 clones, about 90% being singletons. This CDR3 has 15 amino acids. V lost 4 bases and J 4 bases, leaving 14 bases between the germline ends. In germline, CDR1 is LGHNA, CDR2 YSLEER. The donor population consisted of healthy HIV-negative adults with no recent acute infections or vaccinations. The chain has TRBV4-3 and TRBJ2-1; maybe TRBD2 (6 bases). This receptor was identified in a man aged 18 to 29 in good health. Some clones in this sample may be carry-over from other donors' samples. The sample taken for sequencing was memory CD8+ T cells from PBMCs. Subset noted: CD45RO+ cells pooled with CCR7-negative TemRA cells. CDR3 DNA sequence: TGCGCCAGCAGCCTAGCAACCGGGACTTACAATGAGCAGTTCTTC. Amino acids: CASSLATGTYNEQFF.